The 2 T cell receptor beta chains reported below all come from one sample, sequenced in a study of T cells in Graves' hyperthyroidism and ophthalmopathy. There were TCR beta CDR3 regions amplified from RNA transcripts. Primed by the HTBI set, a first-round RT-PCR was run on the TCR CDR3. TCRdb reprocessed the multiplex PCR reads with MiXCR, giving one entry per CDR3 protein. The sample yields about 360,000 distinct CDR3 sequences, less than 15% seen once. Sequenced: blood. These receptors were taken from a woman aged 18-30 years with Graves' hyperthyroidism.

This clonotype has at least ten counts. The chain employs TRBV7-2 and TRBJ2-1; no reliable D call. Trimming removed 5 bases at V and 8 bases at J, with 13 bases between. Germline CDR1 reads SGHTA; CDR2 reads FQGNSA. The CDR3 runs 13 residues. The CDR3 region has the DNA TGTGCCAGCAGCAATTCACGTGAAGATGAGCAGTTCTTC. It translates to CASSNSREDEQFF.

This clonotype occurred many times. The V and J genes are TRBV28 and TRBJ1-2; unclear D gene. Germline CDR1 reads MDHEN; CDR2 reads SYDVKM. Trimming left V 11 bases short and J 0 bases short, with 19 bases between. The CDR3 is made up of 15 amino acids. The CDR3 region is CASNPASFPNYGYTF. CDR3 nucleotide sequence: TGTGCCTCTAACCCCGCTAGTTTTCCTAACTATGGCTACACCTTC.